The entry below describes one TCR beta chain. This entry comes from a study of spatial heterogeneity in lung cancer. Individually, TCR cDNA molecules were each labelled with a unique molecular identifier. TCRdb re-analysed the 5' RACE reads in MiXCR, keeping a single row per CDR3 protein. Of about 90,000 distinct CDR3 sequences in the sample, approximately 8.9% were seen once. CDR3 length: 13 amino acids. The V end was cut by 5 bases, the J end by 7 bases, with 12 bases between. Germline-derived CDR1 and CDR2 are DFQATT and SNEGSKA (reference sequence). This sample's time point: sample taken at primary tumor resection. Tumor, nontumor lung or frozen PBMC supplied whole RNA, sequenced without sorting.

This chain uses TRBV20-1 with TRBJ1-6, with a weak D call TRBD1 (5 bases). The sequences come from PBMCs, collected at surgery. The sequence was obtained from a male donor with early-stage non-small cell lung cancer. The CDR3 bases are TGCAGTGCTCATGGGGGATTAAATTCACCCCTCCACTTT. Translated, it gives CSAHGGLNSPLHF.